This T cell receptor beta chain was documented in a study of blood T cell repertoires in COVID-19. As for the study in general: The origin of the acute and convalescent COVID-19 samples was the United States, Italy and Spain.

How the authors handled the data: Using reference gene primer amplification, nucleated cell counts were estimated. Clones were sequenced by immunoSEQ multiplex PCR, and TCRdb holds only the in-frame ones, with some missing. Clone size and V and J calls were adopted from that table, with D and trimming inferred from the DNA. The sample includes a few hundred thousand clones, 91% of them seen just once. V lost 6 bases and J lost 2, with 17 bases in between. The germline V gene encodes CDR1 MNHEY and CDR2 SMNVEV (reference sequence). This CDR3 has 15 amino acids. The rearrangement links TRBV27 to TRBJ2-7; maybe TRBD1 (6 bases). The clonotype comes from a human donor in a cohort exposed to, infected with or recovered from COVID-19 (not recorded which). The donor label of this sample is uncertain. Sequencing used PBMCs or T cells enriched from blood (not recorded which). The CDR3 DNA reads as TGTGCCAGCAGCCCAGGACAGCGAGACACCTACGAGCAGTACTTC. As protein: CASSPGQRDTYEQYF.